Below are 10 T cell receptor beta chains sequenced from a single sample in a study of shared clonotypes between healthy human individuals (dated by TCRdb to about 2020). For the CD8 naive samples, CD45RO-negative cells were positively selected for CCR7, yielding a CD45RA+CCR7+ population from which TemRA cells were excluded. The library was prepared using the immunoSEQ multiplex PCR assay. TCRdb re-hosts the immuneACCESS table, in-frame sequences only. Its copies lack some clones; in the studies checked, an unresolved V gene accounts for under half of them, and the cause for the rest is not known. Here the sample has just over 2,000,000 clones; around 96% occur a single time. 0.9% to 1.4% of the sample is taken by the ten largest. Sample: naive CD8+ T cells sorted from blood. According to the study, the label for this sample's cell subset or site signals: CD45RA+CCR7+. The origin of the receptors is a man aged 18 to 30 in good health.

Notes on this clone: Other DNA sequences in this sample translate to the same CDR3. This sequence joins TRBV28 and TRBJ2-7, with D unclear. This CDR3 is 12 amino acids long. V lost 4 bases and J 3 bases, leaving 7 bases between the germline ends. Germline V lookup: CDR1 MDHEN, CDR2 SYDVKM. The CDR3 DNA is TGTGCCAGCAGTTATAACAGCTACGAGCAGTACTTC. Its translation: CASSYNSYEQYF.

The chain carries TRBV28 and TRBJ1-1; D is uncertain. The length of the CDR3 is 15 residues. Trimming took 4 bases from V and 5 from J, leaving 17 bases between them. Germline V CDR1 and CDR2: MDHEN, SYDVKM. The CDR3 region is CASSWVGLGLTEAFF. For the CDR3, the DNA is TGTGCCAGCAGTTGGGTAGGGTTGGGGTTGACTGAAGCTTTCTTT.

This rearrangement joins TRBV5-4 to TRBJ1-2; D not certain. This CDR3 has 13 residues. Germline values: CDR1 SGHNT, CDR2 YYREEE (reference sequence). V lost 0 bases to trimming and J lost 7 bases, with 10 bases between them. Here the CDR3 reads CASSLGRTFGYTF. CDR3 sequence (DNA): TGTGCCAGCAGCTTGGGACGGACTTTTGGCTACACCTTC.

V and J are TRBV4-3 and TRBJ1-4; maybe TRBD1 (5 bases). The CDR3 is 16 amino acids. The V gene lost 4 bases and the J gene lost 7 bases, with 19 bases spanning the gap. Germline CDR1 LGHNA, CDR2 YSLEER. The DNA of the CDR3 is TGCGCCAGCAGCCCCTATAGGGGAGGAGTGAGTGAAAAACTGTTTTTT. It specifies CASSPYRGGVSEKLFF.

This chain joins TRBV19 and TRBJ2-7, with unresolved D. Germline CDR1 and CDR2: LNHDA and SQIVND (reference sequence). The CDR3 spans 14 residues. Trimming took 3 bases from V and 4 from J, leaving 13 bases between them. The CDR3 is CASSIGPGRYEQYF. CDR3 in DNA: TGTGCCAGTAGTATTGGTCCAGGACGATACGAGCAGTACTTC. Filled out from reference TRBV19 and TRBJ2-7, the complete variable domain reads DGGITQSPKYLFRKEGQNVTLSCEQNLNHDAMYWYRQDPGQGLRLIYYSQIVNDFQKGDIAEGYSVSREKKESFPLTVTSAQKNPTAFYLCASSIGPGRYEQYFGPGTRLTVT.

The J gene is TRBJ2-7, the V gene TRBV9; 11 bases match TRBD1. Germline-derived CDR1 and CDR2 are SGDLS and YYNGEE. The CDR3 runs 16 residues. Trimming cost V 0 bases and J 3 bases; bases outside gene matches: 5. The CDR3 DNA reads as TGTGCCAGCAGCGTAGGTTTCGGGACAGGGGGCTACGAGCAGTACTTC. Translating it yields CASSVGFGTGGYEQYF.

The CDR3 loop reads CASSYRTSGTDTQYF. The CDR3 bases are TGTGCCAGCAGCTACCGGACTAGCGGCACAGATACGCAGTATTTT. The V and J genes are TRBV13 and TRBJ2-3; 9 bases agree with TRBD2. This CDR3 has 15 amino acids. Looked up from germline, CDR1 is PRHDT and CDR2 is FYEKMQ (reference sequence). The trim removed 4 bases at V and 1 base at J, leaving 3 bases unmatched. The entire variable domain, with the rest obtained from reference TRBV13 and TRBJ2-3, is as follows: AAGVIQSPRHLIKEKRETATLKCYPIPRHDTVYWYQQGPGQDPQFLISFYEKMQSDKGSIPDRFSAQQFSDYHSELNMSSLELGDSALYFCASSYRTSGTDTQYFGPGTRLTVL.

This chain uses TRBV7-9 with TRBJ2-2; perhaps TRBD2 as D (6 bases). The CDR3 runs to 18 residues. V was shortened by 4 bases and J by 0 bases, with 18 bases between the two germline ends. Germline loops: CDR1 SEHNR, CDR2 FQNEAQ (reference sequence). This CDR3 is CASSSPLGREANTGELFF. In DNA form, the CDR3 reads TGTGCCAGCAGCTCGCCCCTCGGGCGGGAAGCGAACACCGGGGAGCTGTTTTTT.

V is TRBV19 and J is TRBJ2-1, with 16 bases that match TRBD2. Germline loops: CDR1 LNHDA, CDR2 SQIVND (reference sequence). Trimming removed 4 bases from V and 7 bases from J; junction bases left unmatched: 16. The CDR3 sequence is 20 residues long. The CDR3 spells CASSNHHPGGLAGGQNEQFF. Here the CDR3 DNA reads TGTGCCAGTAGTAACCACCATCCAGGGGGACTAGCGGGAGGGCAAAATGAGCAGTTCTTC.

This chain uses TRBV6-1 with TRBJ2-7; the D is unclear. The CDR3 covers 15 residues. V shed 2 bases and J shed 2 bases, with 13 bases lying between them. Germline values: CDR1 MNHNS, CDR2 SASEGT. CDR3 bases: TGTGCCAGCAGTGAACGGGCCGTTGGGGCCTACGAGCAGTACTTC. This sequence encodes CASSERAVGAYEQYF.